This paragraph reports one T cell receptor beta chain. The antigen is undetermined. These data come from a study of cytomegalovirus exposure and HLA in healthy donors. The study, taken as a whole, reports: The finding came from a later analysis; first-cohort TCR clusters tended to co-occur in the 110 or so validation repertoires. For most TCR sequences rarity was the rule, although some public TCRs occurred in many donors.

The CDR3 has 16 amino acids. The junction had 4 bases not matched to a gene; V was cut back by 0 bases and J by 6 bases. Germline V lookup: CDR1 SGHVS, CDR2 FQNEAQ. This table comes from immunoSEQ multiplex PCR, and its TCRdb copy is limited to in-frame clones, with some not included. The data hold 150,000 to 200,000 clones, with 80% to 85% observed a single time. The chain links TRBV7-8 to TRBJ2-3; 12 bases match TRBD1. The receptor was isolated from a man under 40 in good health and CMV-seropositive. Sequencing was performed on PBMCs. The CDR3 protein is CASSLAGQGASDTQYF. Here the CDR3 DNA reads TGTGCCAGCAGCTTAGCGGGACAGGGGGCATCGGATACGCAGTATTTT.